One sample yielded the 13 T cell receptor beta chains listed below, sequenced in a study of patients and donors after allogeneic stem cell transplantation. TCRdb re-derived calls from the RT-PCR reads in MiXCR, one entry per CDR3 protein. Among about a million distinct CDR3 sequences, roughly 18% were seen once, and the ten largest hold roughly 6%. Material: blood, either unsorted or a sorted T cell fraction (not recorded which). The receptor set was obtained from a human donor who was either an allogeneic HSCT recipient or a stem cell or donor lymphocyte infusion donor (not recorded which). It is not recorded whose cells these are; they may come from a transplant donor.

This clonotype came up a few times. The rearrangement joins TRBV4-2 to TRBJ1-1, with 8 bases aligning to TRBD1. V was clipped by 3 bases and J by 5 bases; unmatched bases: 14. Per germline, CDR1 LGHNA and CDR2 YNFKEQ. The CDR3 has 17 residues. The CDR3 bases are TGTGCCAGCAGCCAGAGGGCGACAGGGGTGGGGAAAACTGAAGCTTTCTTT. Protein sequence: CASSQRATGVGKTEAFF.

V and J are TRBV20-1 and TRBJ2-5, with 9 bases matching TRBD2. CDR1 is DFQATT, CDR2 SNEGSKA, per germline (reference sequence). The trim removed 3 bases at V and 5 bases at J, leaving 13 bases unmatched. CDR3 size: 16 residues. CDR3 in amino acids: CSASPGVAGVGETQYF. Written as DNA, the CDR3 is TGCAGTGCTAGCCCTGGGGTAGCGGGAGTCGGGGAGACCCAGTACTTC.

V usage is TRBV2 and J usage is TRBJ2-1, with 7 nucleotides matching TRBD2. From germline, CDR1 is SNHLY and CDR2 FYNNEI. V trimming: 6 bases; J trimming: 7 bases; junction bases outside the gene matches: 9. The CDR3 is 14 residues long. CDR3 bases: TGTGCCAGCAGCCTATGGGGACTATCAAATGAGCAGTTCTTC. It translates to CASSLWGLSNEQFF.

The chain carries TRBV3-1 and TRBJ1-2, with D possibly matching TRBD1 (6 bases). The CDR3 sequence is 15 residues long. Germline CDR1 LGHDT, CDR2 YNNKEL (reference sequence). Trimming shortened V by 0 bases and J by 4 bases, and 12 bases separated the two germline ends. CDR3 residues: CASSQDGGQIYGYTF. The CDR3 region has the DNA TGTGCCAGCAGCCAAGATGGCGGACAGATCTATGGCTACACCTTC. Using reference TRBV3-1 and TRBJ1-2 for the parts outside the CDR3, the full variable domain is DTAVSQTPKYLVTQMGNDKSIKCEQNLGHDTMYWYKQDSKKFLKIMFSYNNKELIINETVPNRFSPKSPDKAHLNLHINSLELGDSAVYFCASSQDGGQIYGYTFGSGTRLTVV.

The V and J genes are TRBV9 and TRBJ2-5; 7 bases line up with TRBD2. This CDR3 contains 15 residues. Per the germline V gene, CDR1 is SGDLS and CDR2 is YYNGEE. The V segment lost 2 bases and the J segment 2 bases; nucleotides outside the gene matches: 6. CDR3 sequence reads: CASSVMGGVQETQYF. The CDR3 coding sequence is TGTGCCAGCAGCGTGATGGGAGGGGTACAAGAGACCCAGTACTTC.

This chain joins TRBV15 and TRBJ1-1, with D uncertain. Deletions cut 5 bases from V and 1 base from J, with 14 bases between. CDR3 length equals 15 residues. Germline V gene sequence: CDR1 LNHNV, CDR2 YYDKDF (reference sequence). This CDR3 reads CATSSRPGRNTEAFF. The CDR3 nucleotides are TGTGCCACCAGCTCCCGACCCGGGCGGAACACTGAAGCTTTCTTT. Combining the CDR3 with reference TRBV15 and TRBJ1-1 gives the whole variable domain DAMVIQNPRYQVTQFGKPVTLSCSQTLNHNVMYWYQQKSSQAPKLLFHYYDKDFNNEADTPDNFQSRRPNTSFCFLDIRSPGLGDTAMYLCATSSRPGRNTEAFFGQGTRLTVV.

DNA for the CDR3: TGCGCCAGCAGCTTGCCAAGGGCCCCGAACACCGGGGAGCTGTTTTTT. This encodes CASSLPRAPNTGELFF. This chain connects TRBV5-1 to TRBJ2-2; D unclear. V lost 1 base and J 0 bases, leaving 10 bases between the germline ends. Germline V gene sequence: CDR1 SGHRS, CDR2 YFSETQ. The CDR3 is 16 amino acids.

This clonotype was seen a few times. The chain couples TRBV7-9 to TRBJ1-1, with 8 nucleotides matching TRBD1. This CDR3 spans 16 amino acids. V shed 2 bases and J 0 bases; nucleotides not matched to a gene: 5. CDR1 is SEHNR and CDR2 is FQNEAQ in the germline V gene (reference sequence). CDR3: CASSLRQGLLNTEAFF. CDR3 coding DNA: TGTGCCAGCAGCTTAAGACAGGGGCTACTGAACACTGAAGCTTTCTTT.

This clonotype was found a few times. The chain links TRBV29-1 to TRBJ1-2; 10 bases agree with TRBD1. The trim removed 3 bases at V and 6 bases at J, leaving 7 bases unmatched. Germline V gene sequence: CDR1 SQVTM, CDR2 ANQGSEA. The CDR3 sequence is 14 residues long. The chain's CDR3 is CSVDTDRGPDGYTF. CDR3 bases: TGCAGCGTTGATACCGACAGGGGGCCGGATGGCTACACCTTC.

This clonotype was counted a few times. CDR3: CASIPLDTDTQYF. The CDR3 nucleotides are TGCGCCAGCATTCCACTCGACACAGATACGCAGTATTTT. The chain carries TRBV5-1 and TRBJ2-3, with D unresolved. This CDR3 spans 13 amino acids. Germline assignment: CDR1 SGHRS and CDR2 YFSETQ. With 6 bases removed from V and 2 bases from J, the gap between germline ends came to 10 bases.

This chain uses TRBV12-3 or TRBV12-4 with TRBJ1-2; maybe TRBD1 (5 bases). V lost 5 bases, J lost 4 bases, and 11 bases lay in between. The CDR3 is made up of 13 amino acids. The CDR3 sequence is CASSLQGIYGYTF. DNA for the CDR3: TGTGCCAGCAGTCTGCAGGGAATCTATGGCTACACCTTC.

The J gene is TRBJ2-3, the V gene TRBV28; maybe TRBD2 (6 bases). Trimming took off 6 bases at V and 5 bases at J, with 24 bases between the two ends. The CDR3 covers 17 residues. Germline CDR1 and CDR2: MDHEN and SYDVKM. CDR3 coding DNA: TGTGCCAGCAGCCCGTTTAAGGAGGGCCTGTCGGGAGATACGCAGTATTTT. Amino acids: CASSPFKEGLSGDTQYF.

This clonotype has just a few counts. The V and J genes are TRBV7-6 and TRBJ1-4, with 8 bases that match TRBD1. V was pared by 4 bases and J by 10 bases, with 8 bases of the junction left unmatched. This CDR3 has 14 amino acids. From germline, CDR1 is SGHVS and CDR2 FNYEAQ. The CDR3 nucleotides read TGTGCCAGCAGCTCTATTCGGGGACAGGCAAAACTGTTTTTT. Translation: CASSSIRGQAKLFF.